This T cell receptor (beta chain) is drawn from a study of blood T cell repertoires in COVID-19 (TCRdb year 2020). General notes on the study: Samples covering the acute and convalescent phases of COVID-19 were provided by collaborators in the United States, Italy and Spain. Deeply sampled blood TCRbeta repertoires from subjects exposed to, actively infected with, or recovered from COVID-19 were included in the dataset. Where HLA class I and class II types were available, the types were taken from metadata supplied by the sample provider, not from assay-based typing. Sample metadata almost always included a de-identified subject ID, COVID-19 status, age in years and sex. The repertoires were released in a freely available public database intended as a resource for research on the immune response to SARS-CoV-2. The prospective study material was composed of cDNA or gDNA derived from T cells, B-cell-depleted T cells, or PBMCs. Samples came from the ongoing ImmuneRACE study (first 160 participants) plus 1,254 subjects from 6 global collaborators.

The paper as a whole reports these results and caveats: The amount of clinical and demographic metadata varied by source and participant and was provided uncurated.

The germline V gene (reference sequence) provides CDR1 GTSNPN and CDR2 SVGIG. The CDR3 sequence holds 15 residues, the cysteine and phenylalanine included. Left in the record is the CDR3 DNA by itself, 45 bases read in frame from the first base. Trimming removed 1 base from V and 4 bases from J, leaving 13 bases between the germline ends. Turning to this clone: Its antigen remains undetermined. Qualities for individual bases were not recorded, and no much larger clone is one base off.

Collaborating institutions collected whole blood in K2EDTA tubes following their own protocols. For TCRbeta analysis, collaborators shipped samples in one of three forms: frozen whole blood, isolated PBMCs, or DNA extracted from either of those sample types. The immunoSEQ Assay, a bias-controlled multiplex PCR, was used to amplify TCRbeta CDR3 regions from genomic DNA. The authors' analysis ran thus. Nucleated cell counts per sample were estimated from amplification of reference gene primers within the assay. Sequence reads were collapsed and filtered to measure the absolute abundance of every unique TCRbeta CDR3 rearrangement. For each sample, productive Simpson clonality was calculated as the square root of Simpson's diversity index across productive rearrangements. In its TCRdb copy, this immuneACCESS table keeps in-frame sequences only and misses some clones. Where compared with another copy, unresolved V genes explain less than half of these, and the others have no known cause. V and J calls plus clone size are reproduced from that table; the DNA served to infer D and trimming. Recorded for this sample are roughly 230,000 clones; 65% to 85% of them occurred a single time. About 4.2% of the sample is taken by the ten largest.

This TCR was sampled from a man over 45 with active or convalescent COVID-19. Material: peripheral blood. The chain joins TRBV30 to TRBJ1-4; the D region possibly corresponds to TRBD1 (6 bases align). The CDR3 protein sequence reads: CAWSAIGGLNEKLFF. The nucleotides are TGTGCCTGGAGTGCCATCGGGGGGCTTAATGAAAAACTGTTTTTT.